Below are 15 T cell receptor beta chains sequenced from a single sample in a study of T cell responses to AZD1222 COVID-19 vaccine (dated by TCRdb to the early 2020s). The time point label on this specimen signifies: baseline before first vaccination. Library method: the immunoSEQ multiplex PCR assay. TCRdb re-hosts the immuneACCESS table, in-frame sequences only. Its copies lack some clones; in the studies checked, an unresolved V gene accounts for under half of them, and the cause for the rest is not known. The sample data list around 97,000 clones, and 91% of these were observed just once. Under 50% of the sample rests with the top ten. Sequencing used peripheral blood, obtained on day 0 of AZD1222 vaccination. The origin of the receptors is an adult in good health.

The chain's CDR3 is CAWSVRLVGYGYTF. CDR3 coding DNA: TGTGCCTGGAGTGTCCGGCTAGTTGGCTATGGCTACACCTTC. V gene TRBV30 combines with J gene TRBJ1-2; no definite D call. Germline lookup yields CDR1 GTSNPN and CDR2 SVGIG (reference sequence). Between the trimmed V and J ends, which lost 0 bases and 4 bases, there was a span of 12 bases. This CDR3 comprises 14 residues.

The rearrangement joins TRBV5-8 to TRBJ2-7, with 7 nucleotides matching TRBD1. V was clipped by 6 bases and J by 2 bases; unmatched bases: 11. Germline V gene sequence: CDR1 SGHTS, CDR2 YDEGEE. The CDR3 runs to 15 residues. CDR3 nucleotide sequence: TGTGCCAGCAACGGACAGGTACTTTTCGCCTACGAGCAGTACTTC. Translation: CASNGQVLFAYEQYF.

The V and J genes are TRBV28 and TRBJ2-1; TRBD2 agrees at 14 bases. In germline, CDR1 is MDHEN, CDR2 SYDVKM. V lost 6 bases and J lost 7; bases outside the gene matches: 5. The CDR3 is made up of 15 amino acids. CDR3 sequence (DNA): TGTGCCAGCAGCCCTGGGACTAGCGGGAGAAATGAGCAGTTCTTC. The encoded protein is CASSPGTSGRNEQFF.

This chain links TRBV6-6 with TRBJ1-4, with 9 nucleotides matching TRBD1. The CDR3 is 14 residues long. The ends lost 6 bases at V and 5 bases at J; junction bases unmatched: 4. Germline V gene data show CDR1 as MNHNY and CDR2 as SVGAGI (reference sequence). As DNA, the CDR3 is TGTGCCAGCAGACAAGGACAGGGGAATGAAAAACTGTTTTTT. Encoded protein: CASRQGQGNEKLFF.

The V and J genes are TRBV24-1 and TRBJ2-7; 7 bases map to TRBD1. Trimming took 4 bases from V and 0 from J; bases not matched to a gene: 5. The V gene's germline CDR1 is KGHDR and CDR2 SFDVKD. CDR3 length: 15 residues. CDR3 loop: CATSEGQALSYEQYF. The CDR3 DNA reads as TGTGCCACCAGTGAAGGACAGGCCCTCTCCTACGAGCAGTACTTC.

The CDR3 loop is CAISESRGGYTF. The CDR3 DNA reads TGTGCCATCAGTGAGTCTCGGGGAGGCTACACCTTC. The chain combines TRBV10-3 with TRBJ1-2; D is unresolved. There are 12 residues in the CDR3. Trimming took 0 bases from V and 8 from J, leaving 7 bases between them. Germline lookup yields CDR1 ENHRY and CDR2 SYGVKD.

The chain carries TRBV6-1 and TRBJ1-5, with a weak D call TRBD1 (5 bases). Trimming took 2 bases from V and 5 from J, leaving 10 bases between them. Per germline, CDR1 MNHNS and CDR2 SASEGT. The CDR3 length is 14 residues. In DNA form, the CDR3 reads TGTGCCAGCAGTGAACAAGGGGCTTATCAGCCCCAGCATTTT. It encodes CASSEQGAYQPQHF.

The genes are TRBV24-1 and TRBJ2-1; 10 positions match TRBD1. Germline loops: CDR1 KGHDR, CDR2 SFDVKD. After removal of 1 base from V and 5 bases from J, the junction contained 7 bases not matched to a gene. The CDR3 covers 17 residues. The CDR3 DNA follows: TGTGCCACCAGTGATTTCCAGGGGACAGGGGAAGACAATGAGCAGTTCTTC. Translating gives CATSDFQGTGEDNEQFF.

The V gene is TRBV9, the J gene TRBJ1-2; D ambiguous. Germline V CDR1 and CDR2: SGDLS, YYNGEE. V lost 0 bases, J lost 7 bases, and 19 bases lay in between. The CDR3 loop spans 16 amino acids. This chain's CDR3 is CASSVGYRDTLGGYTF. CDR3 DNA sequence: TGTGCCAGCAGCGTAGGATACAGAGACACCTTGGGTGGCTACACCTTC.

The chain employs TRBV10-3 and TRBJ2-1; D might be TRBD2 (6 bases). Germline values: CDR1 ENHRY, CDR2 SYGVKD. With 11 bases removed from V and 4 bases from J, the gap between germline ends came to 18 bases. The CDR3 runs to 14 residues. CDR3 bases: TGTGCCTCTTCCGGGGACTCTATATACAATGAGCAGTTCTTC. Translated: CASSGDSIYNEQFF.

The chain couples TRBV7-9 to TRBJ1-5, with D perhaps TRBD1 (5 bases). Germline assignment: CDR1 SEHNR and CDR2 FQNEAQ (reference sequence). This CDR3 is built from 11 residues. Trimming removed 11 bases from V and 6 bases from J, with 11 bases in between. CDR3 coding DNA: TGTGCCGGGGGAGGGACTCAGCCCCAGCATTTT. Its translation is CAGGGTQPQHF.

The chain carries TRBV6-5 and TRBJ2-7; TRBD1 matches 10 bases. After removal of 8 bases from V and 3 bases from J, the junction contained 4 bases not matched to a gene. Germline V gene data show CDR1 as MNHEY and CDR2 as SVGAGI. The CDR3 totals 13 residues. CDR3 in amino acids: CASARDRGYEQYF. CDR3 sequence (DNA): TGTGCCAGCGCCCGGGACAGGGGCTACGAGCAGTACTTC.

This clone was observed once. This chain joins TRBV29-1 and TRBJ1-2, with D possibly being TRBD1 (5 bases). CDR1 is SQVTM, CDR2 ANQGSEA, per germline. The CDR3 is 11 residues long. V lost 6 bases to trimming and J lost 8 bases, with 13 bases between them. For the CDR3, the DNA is TGCAGCGTCGCAGGGATTTGGGGCTACACCTTC. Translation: CSVAGIWGYTF. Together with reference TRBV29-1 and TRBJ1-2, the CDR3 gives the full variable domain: SAVISQKPSRDICQRGTSLTIQCQVDSQVTMMFWYRQQPGQSLTLIATANQGSEATYESGFVIDKFPISRPNLTFSTLTVSNMSPEDSSIYLCSVAGIWGYTFGSGTRLTVV.

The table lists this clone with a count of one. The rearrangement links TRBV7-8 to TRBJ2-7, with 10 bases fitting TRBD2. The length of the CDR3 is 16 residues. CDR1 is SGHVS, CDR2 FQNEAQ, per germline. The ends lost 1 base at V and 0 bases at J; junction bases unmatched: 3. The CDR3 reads CASSLVTSGVSYEQYF. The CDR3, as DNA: TGTGCCAGCAGCTTAGTAACTAGCGGGGTCTCCTACGAGCAGTACTTC.

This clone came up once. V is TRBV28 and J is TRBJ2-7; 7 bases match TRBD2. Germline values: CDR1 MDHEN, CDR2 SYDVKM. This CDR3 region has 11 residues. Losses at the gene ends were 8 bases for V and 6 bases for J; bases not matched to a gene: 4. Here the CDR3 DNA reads TGTGCCAGCCGTAGCGGGCCCGAGCAGTACTTC. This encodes CASRSGPEQYF. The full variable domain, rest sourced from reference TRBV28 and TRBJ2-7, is DVKVTQSSRYLVKRTGEKVFLECVQDMDHENMFWYRQDPGLGLRLIYFSYDVKMKEKGDIPEGYSVSREKKERFSLILESASTNQTSMYLCASRSGPEQYFGPGTRLTVT.